A selection of T cell receptor beta chains follows, all from one sample in a study of blood T cell repertoires in COVID-19. Sequencing used immunoSEQ multiplex PCR; TCRdb keeps in-frame clones, though not all of them. The data contain about 47,000 clones, 68% of them singletons. Input material: peripheral blood. The receptors were gathered from a woman aged 65 to 85 with acute or convalescent COVID-19. Both conserved end residues are part of each CDR3. A D gene is named only where the DNA matches it firmly. Part of the rows lack a size; the others show once, few, many or a class for expanded clones.

clone_size | j_call | d_call | v_call | cdr3_aa | cdr3_nt
NA | TRBJ2-3 | TRBD2 | TRBV19 | CASKREGGGDTQYF | TGTGCCAGTAAGCGGGAGGGCGGAGGAGATACGCAGTATTTT
NA | TRBJ2-1 | NA | TRBV4-1 | CASSQEADSGNEQFF | TGCGCCAGCAGCCAGGAGGCGGACAGTGGGAATGAGCAGTTCTTC
NA | TRBJ2-3 | NA | TRBV19 | CASSIGGVSDTQYF | TGTGCCAGTAGTATAGGGGGGGTTTCAGATACGCAGTATTTT
NA | TRBJ2-5 | TRBD2 | TRBV7-2 | CASSLGITSVPQETQYF | TGTGCCAGCAGCCTAGGGATAACTAGCGTTCCCCAAGAGACCCAGTACTTC
NA | TRBJ2-5 | TRBD2 | TRBV5-1 | CASSWTPGGQETQYF | TGCGCCAGCAGCTGGACCCCGGGGGGCCAAGAGACCCAGTACTTC
NA | TRBJ2-4 | NA | TRBV7-8 | CASSLKGGGSKNIQYF | TGTGCCAGCAGCTTAAAAGGGGGGGGAAGCAAAAACATTCAGTACTTC
once | TRBJ1-5 | NA | TRBV15 | CATSRGAVGSQPQHF | TGTGCCACCAGCAGGGGGGCAGTTGGTAGTCAGCCCCAGCATTTT
NA | TRBJ2-7 | NA | TRBV7-8 | CASSFSQGYEQYF | TGTGCCAGCAGCTTCTCACAGGGCTACGAGCAGTACTTC
few | TRBJ2-3 | TRBD1 | TRBV6-6 | CASSRGQGATDTQYF | TGTGCCAGCAGTAGGGGACAGGGGGCCACAGATACGCAGTATTTT
few | TRBJ1-2 | NA | TRBV27 | CARGGFPRGYTF | TGTGCCAGGGGGGGTTTTCCCCGGGGCTACACCTTC
NA | TRBJ2-7 | NA | TRBV5-5 | CASSLTRGSYEQYF | TGTGCCAGTTCTCTCACTCGGGGGTCCTACGAGCAGTACTTC
NA | TRBJ2-7 | NA | TRBV19 | CASSAQYTYEQYF | TGTGCCAGTAGTGCACAGTACACCTACGAGCAGTACTTC
NA | TRBJ2-7 | NA | TRBV28 | CASTLLRGGEQYF | TGTGCCAGCACCCTCTTAAGGGGGGGCGAGCAGTACTTC
NA | TRBJ2-3 | TRBD2 | TRBV5-1 | CASSSLAGRDTDTQYF | TGCGCCAGCAGCTCGCTAGCGGGCCGTGACACAGATACGCAGTATTTT
few | TRBJ1-2 | NA | TRBV6-5 | CASSYSGGAGGYTF | TGTGCCAGCAGTTACTCGGGGGGGGCGGGTGGCTACACCTTC
NA | TRBJ1-5 | TRBD1 | TRBV11-2 | CASSPTGQGMPQHF | TGTGCCAGCAGCCCGACGGGACAGGGGATGCCCCAGCATTTT
once | TRBJ1-5 | NA | TRBV15 | CATSSGVAGSFTQPQHF | TGTGCCACCAGCTCCGGGGTGGCCGGGTCTTTCACTCAGCCCCAGCATTTT
NA | TRBJ2-7 | TRBD1 | TRBV7-3 | CASSTMPGQGYEQYF | TGTGCCAGCAGCACAATGCCGGGACAGGGTTACGAGCAGTACTTC
NA | TRBJ2-6 | NA | TRBV2 | CASNEAYSGANVLTF | TGTGCCAGCAACGAGGCCTACTCTGGGGCCAACGTCCTGACTTTC
NA | TRBJ1-1 | NA | TRBV7-9 | CASSSPGVAEAFF | TGTGCCAGCAGCAGTCCAGGGGTCGCTGAAGCTTTCTTT
once | TRBJ2-1 | TRBD1 | TRBV7-9 | CASSLEYGTGDGEQFF | TGTGCCAGCAGCTTAGAATATGGGACAGGGGACGGTGAGCAGTTCTTC
NA | TRBJ1-3 | NA | TRBV4-1 | CASRLSDGPSGNTIYF | TGCGCCAGCAGGTTAAGCGACGGTCCCTCTGGAAACACCATATATTTT
NA | TRBJ1-2 | TRBD1 | TRBV5-5 | CASSSQGWFGYTF | TGTGCCAGCAGCTCACAGGGGTGGTTTGGCTACACCTTC
few | TRBJ1-1 | NA | TRBV2 | CASIRQVLGTEAFF | TGTGCCAGCATCCGACAGGTGCTAGGCACTGAAGCTTTCTTT
NA | TRBJ2-5 | NA | TRBV6-4 | CASSLGTPETQYF | TGTGCCAGCAGTTTGGGGACTCCAGAGACCCAGTACTTC
NA | TRBJ2-7 | TRBD2 | TRBV9 | CASSATSGSYEQYF | TGTGCCAGCAGCGCGACTAGCGGTTCTTACGAGCAGTACTTC
NA | TRBJ1-4 | NA | TRBV5-4 | CASSSQFGNEKLFF | TGTGCCAGCAGCTCACAGTTCGGTAATGAAAAACTGTTTTTT
NA | TRBJ2-2 | NA | TRBV12-3/TRBV12-4 | CASSLKASGELFF | TGTGCCAGCAGTTTGAAAGCGTCCGGGGAGCTGTTTTTT
NA | TRBJ2-3 | TRBD1 | TRBV5-4 | CASSPTGGSGTDTQYF | TGTGCCAGCAGCCCGACAGGGGGTTCGGGCACAGATACGCAGTATTTT
NA | TRBJ2-7 | TRBD2 | TRBV5-6 | CASSGLGLAGGTYEQYF | TGTGCCAGCAGCGGCCTGGGACTAGCGGGAGGGACCTACGAGCAGTACTTC
NA | TRBJ2-5 | NA | TRBV6-2/TRBV6-3 | CASTPSAGGQETQYF | TGTGCCAGCACCCCTAGCGCAGGGGGCCAAGAGACCCAGTACTTC
NA | TRBJ1-4 | TRBD1 | TRBV28 | CASSLTPGTGTSGLFF | TGTGCCAGCAGTCTCACTCCCGGGACAGGGACGAGTGGACTGTTTTTT
hyperexpanded | TRBJ2-5 | TRBD1 | TRBV3-1/TRBV3-2 | CASSQDPGTGQETQYF | TGTGCCAGCAGCCAAGATCCCGGGACAGGGCAAGAGACCCAGTACTTC
NA | TRBJ1-2 | NA | TRBV5-1 | CASSLDTYGYTF | TGCGCCAGCAGCTTGGACACCTATGGCTACACCTTC
NA | TRBJ1-4 | TRBD1 | TRBV5-8 | CASRPGTARTTNEKLFF | TGTGCCAGCAGACCCGGGACAGCGAGAACAACTAATGAAAAACTGTTTTTT
NA | TRBJ2-1 | TRBD2 | TRBV3-1/TRBV3-2 | CASSQDSGPRNEQFF | TGTGCCAGCAGCCAAGATAGCGGGCCCCGTAATGAGCAGTTCTTC
NA | TRBJ1-2 | TRBD1 | TRBV11-1 | CASSFGQGAYGYTF | TGTGCCAGCAGTTTCGGACAGGGAGCCTATGGCTACACCTTC
NA | TRBJ2-1 | TRBD2 | TRBV2 | CASSTGLAGVHSYNEQFF | TGTGCCAGCAGTACAGGACTAGCGGGGGTTCACTCCTACAATGAGCAGTTCTTC
NA | TRBJ1-4 | TRBD1 | TRBV19 | CASSPGQGARSEKLFF | TGTGCCAGTAGCCCGGGACAGGGCGCGAGAAGTGAAAAACTGTTTTTT